This entry features one T cell receptor (beta chain) sequence. Using immunoSEQ multiplex PCR, the repertoire was profiled, and TCRdb retains in-frame clones only, with some absent. The data contain roughly 69,000 clones, around 80% of them singletons. The data are from a study of blood T cell repertoires in COVID-19. The overall study: Researchers got acute and convalescent COVID-19 samples from the United States, Italy and Spain.

The germline V gene encodes CDR1 MGHRA and CDR2 YSYEKL. The ends were cut back, 0 bases at V and 4 bases at J, with 11 bases in the middle. There are 15 residues in the CDR3. The rearrangement uses TRBV4-1 and TRBJ2-3; D unclear. This receptor was taken from a man aged 55 to 70 with COVID-19, enrolled during active disease. The sample was peripheral blood. The CDR3 sequence: CASSQDGTASDTQYF. CDR3 sequence (DNA): TGCGCCAGCAGCCAAGATGGAACAGCATCAGATACGCAGTATTTT.